The clone carrying this T cell receptor beta chain has just a few counts. Its antigen is as yet unknown. PCR was performed using 60 Vbeta and 13 Jbeta primers. Produced via immunoSEQ multiplex PCR; TCRdb's table is partial and in-frame only. The sample shows roughly 120,000 clones, around 10% of them seen only once. This record belongs to a study of cytomegalovirus exposure and HLA in healthy donors. Participants comprised healthy donors of bone marrow. Though nominally healthy at sampling, donors likely had unrecorded immune exposures. Study-wide results and caveats: It was assumed in the presence/absence analyses that sequencing depth was roughly uniform across donors.

The CDR3 length is 15 residues. J gave up 3 bases and V 0 bases, and 4 bases lay outside the gene matches. Germline assignment: CDR1 SGHNT and CDR2 YYREEE (reference sequence). The rearrangement joins TRBV5-4 to TRBJ2-7; TRBD1 matches 9 bases. This clonotype was sampled from a man aged 25 to 40 in good health and CMV-seronegative. The source material was PBMCs. CDR3 amino acids: CASSLAVDRGYEQYF. CDR3 sequence (DNA): TGTGCCAGCAGCTTGGCCGTGGACAGGGGCTACGAGCAGTACTTC.